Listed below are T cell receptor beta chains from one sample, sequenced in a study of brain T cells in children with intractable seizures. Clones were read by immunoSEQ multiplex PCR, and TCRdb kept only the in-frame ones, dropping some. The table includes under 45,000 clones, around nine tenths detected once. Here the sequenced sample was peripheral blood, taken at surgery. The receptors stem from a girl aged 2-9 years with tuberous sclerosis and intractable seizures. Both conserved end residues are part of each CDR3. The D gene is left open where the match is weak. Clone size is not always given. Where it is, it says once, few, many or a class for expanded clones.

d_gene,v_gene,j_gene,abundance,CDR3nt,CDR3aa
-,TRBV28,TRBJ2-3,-,TGTGCCAGCAGTTCCGTTAGCACAGATACGCAGTATTTT,CASSSVSTDTQYF
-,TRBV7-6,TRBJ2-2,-,TGTGCCAGCAGCTCTTCAGGGGCGAACACCGGGGAGCTGTTTTTT,CASSSSGANTGELFF
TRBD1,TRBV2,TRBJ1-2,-,TGTGCCAGCAGTGAAGTATTCAGGGGGGATGGCTACACCTTC,CASSEVFRGDGYTF
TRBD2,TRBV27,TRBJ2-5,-,TGTGCCAGCACCGGGAGCCAGCGGGGGGAAGAGACCCAGTACTTC,CASTGSQRGEETQYF
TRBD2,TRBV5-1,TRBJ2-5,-,TGCGCCAGCAGCTTGGGACTAGCGGGAGCGGAGACCCAGTACTTC,CASSLGLAGAETQYF
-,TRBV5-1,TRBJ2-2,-,TGCGCCAGCAGCTTGGGCAGGAACACCGGGGAGCTGTTTTTT,CASSLGRNTGELFF
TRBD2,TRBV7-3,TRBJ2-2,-,TGTGCCAGCAGCTCCCGGGGGGGGGAGGCCGGGGAGCTGTTTTTT,CASSSRGGEAGELFF
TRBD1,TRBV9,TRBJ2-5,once,TGTGCCAGCAGCGCCGGGACAGGGGGGGAGACCCAGTACTTC,CASSAGTGGETQYF
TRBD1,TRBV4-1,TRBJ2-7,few,TGCGCCAGCGGACCGGGACAGGGGGCCTCCTACGAGCAGTACTTC,CASGPGQGASYEQYF
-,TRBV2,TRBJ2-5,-,TGTGCCAGCAGTGAGCACGGAGTAAGGGAGACCCAGTACTTC,CASSEHGVRETQYF
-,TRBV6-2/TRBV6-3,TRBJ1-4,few,TGTGCCAGCAGCCCTACCACAGGGACTACTAATGAAAAACTGTTTTTT,CASSPTTGTTNEKLFF
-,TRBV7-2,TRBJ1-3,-,TGTGCCAGCAGCCCACGACAGGCGATCAACTCTGGAAACACCATATATTTT,CASSPRQAINSGNTIYF
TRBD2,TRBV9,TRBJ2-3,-,TGTGCCAGCAGCTGGGGCGGGGGGGCCAGCACAGATACGCAGTATTTT,CASSWGGGASTDTQYF
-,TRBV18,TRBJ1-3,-,TGTGCCAGCTCACCACCGCAGATCTCTGGAAACACCATATATTTT,CASSPPQISGNTIYF
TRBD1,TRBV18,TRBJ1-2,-,TGTGCCAGCTCACCACTATCAGGGACAGACGGAACTAACTATGGCTACACCTTC,CASSPLSGTDGTNYGYTF
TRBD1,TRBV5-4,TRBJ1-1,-,TGTGCCAGCAGCTTCGACAGGGGAAACACTGAAGCTTTCTTT,CASSFDRGNTEAFF
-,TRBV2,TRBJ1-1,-,TGTGCCATTGGGACCCCTGAAGCTTTCTTT,CAIGTPEAFF
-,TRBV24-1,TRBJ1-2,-,TGTGCCACCAGTGGCCGGGCTCCTGGGGTTAACTATGGCTACACCTTC,CATSGRAPGVNYGYTF
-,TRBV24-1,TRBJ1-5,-,TGTGCCACCAGTGACCGGGGGGGGAGCAATCAGCCCCAGCATTTT,CATSDRGGSNQPQHF
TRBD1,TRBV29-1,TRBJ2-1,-,TGCAGCGTTGAAGACGGCCGTCCACAGGGGGCCTACAATGAGCAGTTCTTC,CSVEDGRPQGAYNEQFF
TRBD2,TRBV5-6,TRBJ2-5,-,TGTGCCAGCAGCCCCCGACTAGCGGGGTGGGAGACCCAGTACTTC,CASSPRLAGWETQYF
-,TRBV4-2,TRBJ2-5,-,TGTGCCAGCAGTCGTAATTGGGGAGCGAGGGAGACCCAGTACTTC,CASSRNWGARETQYF
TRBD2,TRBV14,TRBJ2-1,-,TGTGCCAGCAGCCAAGTGGGACTAGCTTACAATGAGCAGTTCTTC,CASSQVGLAYNEQFF
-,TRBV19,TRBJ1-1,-,TGTGCCAGTAGTACCGGGACCTTAAGAGCTTTCTTT,CASSTGTLRAFF
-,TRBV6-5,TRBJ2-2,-,TGTGCCAGCAGTTACTCGTCCCCCGGGGAGCTGTTTTTT,CASSYSSPGELFF
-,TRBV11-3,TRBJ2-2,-,TGTGCCAGCAGCCCCTGGGGGTGGACAGACGGGGAGCTGTTTTTT,CASSPWGWTDGELFF
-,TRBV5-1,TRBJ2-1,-,TGCGCCAGCAGCTTGTACGGGGACAATGAGCAGTTCTTC,CASSLYGDNEQFF
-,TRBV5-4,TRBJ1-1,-,TGTGCCAGCAGCTTGGGACTGGACCTGGGTGGCACTGAAGCTTTCTTT,CASSLGLDLGGTEAFF
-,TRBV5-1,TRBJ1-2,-,TGCGCCAGCAGCCCGTTAGACTACAGGAGTTATGGCTACACCTTC,CASSPLDYRSYGYTF
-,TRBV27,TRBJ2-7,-,TGTGCCAGCAGTTTAATAGGGCGCGAGCAGTACTTC,CASSLIGREQYF
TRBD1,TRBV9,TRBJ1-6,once,TGTGCCAGCAGCGAAGACAGGGGCTATAATTCACCCCTCCACTTT,CASSEDRGYNSPLHF
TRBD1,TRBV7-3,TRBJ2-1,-,TGTGCCAGCAGCTCACGACAGGGTCTATCCTACAATGAGCAGTTCTTC,CASSSRQGLSYNEQFF
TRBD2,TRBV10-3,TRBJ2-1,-,TGTGCCATCGCCCTAGCGGGGGGCGGGTATGAGCAGTTCTTC,CAIALAGGGYEQFF
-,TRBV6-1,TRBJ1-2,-,TGTGCCAGCAGTGAAATCCGGGAGGCGGGCGGCTACACCTTC,CASSEIREAGGYTF
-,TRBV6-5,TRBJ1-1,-,TGTGCCAGCAGTCCAGGGCAGGTGGGCCCCACTGAAGCTTTCTTT,CASSPGQVGPTEAFF
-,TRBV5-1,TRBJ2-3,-,TGCGCCAGCAGCCCCACGACGGGGACTAGCACAGATACGCAGTATTTT,CASSPTTGTSTDTQYF
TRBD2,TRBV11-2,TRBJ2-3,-,TGTGCCAGCAGCTTAGACGGGGGGGCAGATACGCAGTATTTT,CASSLDGGADTQYF
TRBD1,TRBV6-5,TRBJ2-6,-,TGTGCCAGCACCGAACAGGGGAACGGGGCCAACGTCCTGACTTTC,CASTEQGNGANVLTF
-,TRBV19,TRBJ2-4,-,TGTGCCAGTAGTCCACCACGGGGAAACATTCAGTACTTC,CASSPPRGNIQYF
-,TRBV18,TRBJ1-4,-,TGTGCCAGCTCACCGCAGGGGATCCGTTTCGAAAAACTGTTTTTT,CASSPQGIRFEKLFF
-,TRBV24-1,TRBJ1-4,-,TGTGCCACCAGTGGGTCAGATGAAAAACTGTTTTTT,CATSGSDEKLFF
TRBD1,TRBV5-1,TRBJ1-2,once,TGCGCCAGCAGCTTTAGCACAGGGGTTGGATATGGCTACACCTTC,CASSFSTGVGYGYTF
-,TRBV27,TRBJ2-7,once,TGTGCCAGCAGTTTATACCGCGGACAGTTTACCTACGAGCAGTACTTC,CASSLYRGQFTYEQYF
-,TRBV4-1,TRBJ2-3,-,TGCGCCAGCAGCCAAGATGGTCAGAGCACAGATACGCAGTATTTT,CASSQDGQSTDTQYF
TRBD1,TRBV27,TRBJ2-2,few,TGTGCCAGCAGTTCCCGACAGGGCGCACCCGGGGAGCTGTTTTTT,CASSSRQGAPGELFF
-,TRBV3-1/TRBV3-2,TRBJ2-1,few,TGTGCCAGCAGCCAATATGAATTAGGGACGAATGAGCAGTTCTTC,CASSQYELGTNEQFF
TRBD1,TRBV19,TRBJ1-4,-,TGTGCCAGTTCCCAGGGGGGTAATGAAAAACTGTTTTTT,CASSQGGNEKLFF
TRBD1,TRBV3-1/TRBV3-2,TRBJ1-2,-,TGTGCCAGCAGCCGAAGACAGGGCCAATATGGCTACACCTTC,CASSRRQGQYGYTF
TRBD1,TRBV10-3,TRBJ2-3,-,TGTGCCATCAGTGAGGCAGACCCGGGACAGATATCCGATACGCAGTATTTT,CAISEADPGQISDTQYF
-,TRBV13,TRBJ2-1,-,TGTGCCAGCAGCTTGTATGAGGGGGGTCCCTACAATGAGCAGTTCTTC,CASSLYEGGPYNEQFF
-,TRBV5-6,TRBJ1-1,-,TGTGCCAGCAGCACGGGACTGATACTTGAAGCTTTCTTT,CASSTGLILEAFF
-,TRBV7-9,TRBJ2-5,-,TGTGCCAGTCACGGGTGGGGAAGAGAGACCCAGTACTTC,CASHGWGRETQYF
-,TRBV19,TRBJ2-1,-,TGTGCCAGTAGTCCCCGGGCAGGGTGGAATGAGCAGTTCTTC,CASSPRAGWNEQFF
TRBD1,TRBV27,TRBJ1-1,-,TGTGCCAGCAGCCCGCGCCGACAGGGATACACTGAAGCTTTCTTT,CASSPRRQGYTEAFF
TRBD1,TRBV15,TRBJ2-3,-,TGTGCCACCAGCAGAGATTATAGCGTCAGGGGGAACACAGATACGCAGTATTTT,CATSRDYSVRGNTDTQYF
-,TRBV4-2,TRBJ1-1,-,TGTGCCAGCAGCCAAGGCCCCCCCGGGACACGAACGACTGAAGCTTTCTTT,CASSQGPPGTRTTEAFF